The rows below give T cell receptor beta chains drawn from one sample of a study of cytomegalovirus exposure and HLA in healthy donors. The method was immunoSEQ multiplex PCR; TCRdb's version includes in-frame clones alone and lacks a portion of them. The repertoire holds about 50,000 clones, with approximately 72% as singletons. The sequencing sample was made of PBMCs. The receptors come from a woman aged 45 to 65 in good health and CMV-seronegative. The CDR3 runs from the conserved cysteine through the conserved F or W. The D gene is left open where the match is weak. The listing skips clone size in some rows; elsewhere it reads once, few, many or a size class.

j_gene | v_gene | d_gene | abundance | CDR3aa | CDR3nt
TRBJ2-7 | TRBV2 | TRBD1 | - | CASSEQGAQYEQYF | TGTGCCAGCAGTGAACAGGGGGCACAGTACGAGCAGTACTTC
TRBJ2-5 | TRBV5-8 | TRBD1 | - | CASSLMTGETQYF | TGTGCCAGCAGCTTGATGACAGGGGAGACCCAGTACTTC
TRBJ2-3 | TRBV9 | - | - | CASSVVMDTQYF | TGTGCCAGCAGCGTAGTAATGGATACGCAGTATTTT
TRBJ1-2 | TRBV28 | - | - | CASSRNTINYGYTF | TGTGCCAGCAGTCGGAATACTATTAACTATGGCTACACCTTC
TRBJ2-5 | TRBV30 | - | once | CAWGRGTEETQYF | TGTGCCTGGGGACGGGGAACTGAAGAGACCCAGTACTTC
TRBJ2-7 | TRBV13 | - | - | CASSYPLGEQYF | TGTGCCAGCAGCTACCCCCTCGGCGAGCAGTACTTC
TRBJ2-2 | TRBV19 | - | few | CASGRVVTGELFF | TGTGCCAGTGGCAGGGTTGTTACCGGGGAGCTGTTTTTT
TRBJ2-5 | TRBV2 | TRBD2 | - | CASGTSGGAGETQYF | TGTGCCAGCGGTACTAGCGGGGGGGCAGGGGAGACCCAGTACTTC
TRBJ2-5 | TRBV19 | TRBD1 | - | CASSITGGQETQYF | TGTGCCAGTAGTATTACAGGGGGCCAAGAGACCCAGTACTTC
TRBJ2-7 | TRBV7-9 | TRBD2 | - | CASSTRWEGRLEQYF | TGTGCCAGCAGCACCCGGTGGGAGGGTAGGTTGGAGCAGTACTTC
TRBJ2-1 | TRBV7-9 | - | - | CASSSGDGAYNEQFF | TGTGCCAGCAGCTCAGGGGATGGGGCCTACAATGAGCAGTTCTTC
TRBJ1-2 | TRBV6-5 | TRBD1 | - | CASSYSSGGWGYTF | TGTGCCAGCAGTTACTCCTCAGGGGGCTGGGGCTACACCTTC
TRBJ2-3 | TRBV18 | TRBD1 | - | CASSPGQGGSDTQYF | TGTGCCAGCTCACCAGGACAGGGAGGATCAGATACGCAGTATTTT
TRBJ2-2 | TRBV19 | TRBD2 | - | CASKVSSGSPGELFF | TGTGCCAGTAAAGTTTCTAGCGGGAGCCCCGGGGAGCTGTTTTTT
TRBJ2-4 | TRBV15 | TRBD1 | - | CATSRDRYERQGANIQYF | TGTGCCACCAGCAGAGATCGTTATGAGAGACAGGGGGCTAACATTCAGTACTTC
TRBJ2-5 | TRBV7-2 | TRBD2 | - | CASSNTGGGSRETQYF | TGTGCCAGCAGTAACACTGGTGGCGGGAGTCGGGAGACCCAGTACTTC
TRBJ2-1 | TRBV7-3 | - | - | CASSPGAKGEQFF | TGTGCCAGCAGCCCCGGCGCCAAGGGGGAGCAGTTCTTC
TRBJ2-7 | TRBV2 | TRBD1 | - | CASSERGRDRRPKEQYF | TGTGCCAGCAGTGAAAGGGGCCGGGACAGGAGACCTAAGGAGCAGTACTTC
TRBJ1-2 | TRBV28 | - | - | CASNPGGVGYGYTF | TGTGCCAGCAACCCGGGGGGCGTAGGCTATGGCTACACCTTC
TRBJ2-1 | TRBV27 | TRBD2 | few | CASSWTSGPYNEQFF | TGTGCCAGCAGTTGGACTAGCGGCCCCTACAATGAGCAGTTCTTC
TRBJ2-6 | TRBV28 | TRBD1 | few | CASSLPFGQAGANVLTF | TGTGCCAGCAGTTTACCCTTCGGACAGGCCGGGGCCAACGTCCTGACTTTC
TRBJ2-7 | TRBV6-1 | - | few | CASSGSYEQYF | TGTGCCAGCAGCGGGAGCTACGAGCAGTACTTC
TRBJ2-7 | TRBV14 | - | - | CASSPHNYEQYF | TGTGCCAGCAGCCCACACAACTACGAGCAGTACTTC
TRBJ2-5 | TRBV7-2 | - | - | CASSLAPRETQYF | TGTGCCAGCAGCTTAGCTCCGAGGGAGACCCAGTACTTC
TRBJ2-6 | TRBV30 | - | - | CAWGAYGANVLTF | TGTGCCTGGGGAGCCTATGGGGCCAACGTCCTGACTTTC
TRBJ2-2 | TRBV7-3 | - | few | CASSWGDTGELFF | TGTGCCAGCAGCTGGGGGGACACCGGGGAGCTGTTTTTT
TRBJ2-5 | TRBV28 | TRBD1 | - | CASSSGQAPETQYF | TGTGCCAGCAGTTCCGGACAGGCCCCCGAGACCCAGTACTTC
TRBJ2-7 | TRBV2 | TRBD1 | - | CASRRDRGNYEQYF | TGTGCCAGCAGGAGGGACAGGGGTAACTACGAGCAGTACTTC
TRBJ1-1 | TRBV30 | TRBD1 | - | CAWGGTGGPEAFF | TGTGCCTGGGGGGGCACAGGGGGCCCTGAAGCTTTCTTT
TRBJ2-5 | TRBV6-1 | TRBD1 | - | CASSNRGTRETQYF | TGTGCCAGCAGTAACAGGGGGACGAGAGAGACCCAGTACTTC
TRBJ2-7 | TRBV7-3 | TRBD2 | - | CASSLGTSGSYEQYF | TGTGCCAGCAGCTTAGGGACTAGCGGATCCTACGAGCAGTACTTC
TRBJ1-5 | TRBV18 | - | - | CASKQGWGNQPQHF | TGTGCCAGCAAACAGGGTTGGGGCAATCAGCCCCAGCATTTT
TRBJ1-4 | TRBV28 | - | - | CASSLGGRFNEKLFF | TGTGCCAGCAGTTTGGGAGGGCGCTTTAATGAAAAACTGTTTTTT
TRBJ2-1 | TRBV18 | - | - | CASSPYPEEQFF | TGTGCCAGCTCACCGTACCCCGAGGAGCAGTTCTTC
TRBJ2-1 | TRBV18 | - | - | CASSPQSQGSGNEQFF | TGTGCCAGCTCACCACAGTCCCAGGGGTCCGGCAATGAGCAGTTCTTC
TRBJ2-1 | TRBV30 | - | - | CAWSMRGGPLDEQFF | TGTGCCTGGAGTATGAGGGGGGGCCCCCTCGATGAGCAGTTCTTC
TRBJ1-3 | TRBV30 | TRBD1 | - | CAWSLIGTVGNTIYF | TGTGCCTGGAGTCTCATCGGGACAGTCGGAAACACCATATATTTT
TRBJ1-4 | TRBV6-6 | - | - | CASSREDEKLFF | TGTGCCAGCAGCCGAGAGGATGAAAAACTGTTTTTT
TRBJ1-6 | TRBV13 | - | few | CASSLRQGYNSPLHF | TGTGCCAGCAGCTTAAGGCAGGGCTATAATTCACCCCTCCACTTT
TRBJ1-2 | TRBV18 | - | - | CASSPRQEDYGYTF | TGTGCCAGCTCACCGCGACAGGAAGACTATGGCTACACCTTC
TRBJ1-1 | TRBV5-1 | - | - | CASSLWGGAVTEAFF | TGCGCCAGCAGCTTGTGGGGGGGCGCGGTGACTGAAGCTTTCTTT
TRBJ1-3 | TRBV7-9 | TRBD1 | - | CASSLVRTGGNTIYF | TGTGCCAGCAGCTTGGTCAGGACAGGAGGAAACACCATATATTTT
TRBJ2-1 | TRBV7-2 | - | - | CASSRGLNNEQFF | TGTGCCAGCAGCCGGGGGTTAAACAATGAGCAGTTCTTC
TRBJ1-2 | TRBV5-5 | - | - | CASSLTPQDSYGYTF | TGTGCCAGCAGCTTGACGCCTCAGGACAGTTATGGCTACACCTTC
TRBJ2-7 | TRBV7-2 | TRBD2 | - | CASSLGGGALREQYF | TGTGCCAGCAGCTTAGGCGGGGGGGCCTTACGGGAGCAGTACTTC
TRBJ2-6 | TRBV4-3 | - | - | CASSQEASQVNVLTF | TGCGCCAGCAGCCAAGAGGCCTCCCAGGTCAACGTCCTGACTTTC
TRBJ1-4 | TRBV6-1 | TRBD1 | - | CATCPRDSNEKLFF | TGTGCCACCTGCCCCCGGGACAGTAATGAAAAACTGTTTTTT
TRBJ2-1 | TRBV6-5 | - | - | CASSLSGLIYNEQFF | TGTGCCAGCAGTTTAAGCGGGCTCATCTACAATGAGCAGTTCTTC
TRBJ2-6 | TRBV25-1 | - | - | CASSAPGAGANVLTF | TGTGCCAGCAGTGCCCCAGGGGCCGGGGCCAACGTCCTGACTTTC
TRBJ1-1 | TRBV9 | - | - | CASSIGQTNTEAFF | TGTGCCAGCAGCATTGGACAGACGAACACTGAAGCTTTCTTT
TRBJ1-4 | TRBV9 | - | - | CASNAGLATNEKLFF | TGTGCCAGCAATGCAGGCCTTGCAACTAATGAAAAACTGTTTTTT
TRBJ1-5 | TRBV29-1 | TRBD1 | - | CSVGGQVNQPQHF | TGCAGCGTTGGGGGACAGGTCAATCAGCCCCAGCATTTT
TRBJ2-3 | TRBV7-3 | - | - | CASSQTLTDTQYF | TGTGCCAGCAGCCAAACTTTAACAGATACGCAGTATTTT
TRBJ2-3 | TRBV15 | - | few | CATSRGSLASPTDTQYF | TGTGCCACCAGCAGGGGTAGTCTAGCGTCGCCCACAGATACGCAGTATTTT
TRBJ2-2 | TRBV2 | - | - | CASGKEGGTGELFF | TGTGCCAGCGGGAAGGAGGGGGGGACCGGGGAGCTGTTTTTT